The 25 T cell receptor beta chains below come from one sample, sequenced in a study of blood T cells in healthy people across ages. Next came a second PCR, run for about 7 to 12 cycles, which used a sample-barcoded 5' primer along with a J-beta primer mix. TCRdb re-called the 5' RACE reads with MiXCR, one entry per CDR3 protein. In the table there are hundreds of thousands of distinct CDR3 sequences, approximately 25% of which are singletons. The data were also submitted as part of a second study, on T cells of mothers and their children.

Sequencing was carried out using blood. The receptors here all came from a boy aged 5-17 years in good health.

The chain joins TRBV7-9 to TRBJ2-5; D gene ambiguous. This CDR3 comprises 17 residues. Trimming shortened V by 3 bases and J by 0 bases, and 17 bases separated the two germline ends. CDR1 is SEHNR and CDR2 is FQNEAQ in the germline V gene (reference sequence). This CDR3 is CASSFPRQTGYQETQYF. The CDR3 coding sequence is TGTGCCAGCAGCTTTCCGCGGCAGACCGGGTACCAAGAGACCCAGTACTTC.

The chain combines TRBV5-6 with TRBJ2-3; 11 bases are shared with TRBD2. Germline values: CDR1 SGHDT, CDR2 YYEEEE. The CDR3 has 16 residues. J lost 5 bases, V lost 3 bases, and 8 bases had no gene match. The CDR3 reads CASSWLTSGTKDTQYF. CDR3 coding DNA: TGTGCCAGCAGCTGGCTGACTAGCGGGACTAAAGATACGCAGTATTTT.

The gene calls are TRBV12-3 or TRBV12-4 and TRBJ2-7; the D is unclear. Trimming pared 5 bases from V and 3 bases from J, leaving 8 bases between. CDR3 size: 12 residues. CDR3 amino acids: CASSLWSYEQYF. CDR3 DNA sequence: TGTGCCAGCAGTCTCTGGAGCTACGAGCAGTACTTC.

The chain joins TRBV5-1 to TRBJ2-1; 7 nucleotides match TRBD2. Germline V gene sequence: CDR1 SGHRS, CDR2 YFSETQ. The CDR3 is 17 amino acids. Trimming cost V 4 bases and J 0 bases; bases outside gene matches: 10. CDR3 in amino acids: CASSRDSGLSSYNEQFF. The DNA of the CDR3 is TGCGCCAGCAGCCGTGATAGCGGGTTGAGCTCCTACAATGAGCAGTTCTTC.

This clonotype was counted a few times. The gene calls are TRBV20-1 and TRBJ1-2; no clear D. This CDR3 is built from 14 residues. Germline assignment: CDR1 DFQATT and CDR2 SNEGSKA (reference sequence). The V end lost 0 bases, the J end lost 6 bases, and 14 bases lay between the germline ends. CDR3 DNA sequence: TGCAGTGCTAGAGATCCTACGGGCCAGGATGGCTACACCTTC. Translated: CSARDPTGQDGYTF.

This clonotype was counted a few times. V usage is TRBV20-1 and J usage is TRBJ2-3; D not resolved. Germline lookup yields CDR1 DFQATT and CDR2 SNEGSKA (reference sequence). V was cut by 4 bases and J by 0 bases, with 5 bases left in between. The CDR3 runs to 12 residues. The CDR3, as DNA: TGCAGTGCTACTCAAAGCACAGATACGCAGTATTTT. Translation gives CSATQSTDTQYF.

Only a few counts were recorded for this clonotype. CDR3 loop: CASSPARWEGYTF. The CDR3 DNA is TGTGCCAGCAGTCCGGCCCGGTGGGAGGGCTACACCTTC. The J gene is TRBJ1-2, the V gene TRBV27; D is unresolved. The CDR3 spans 13 residues. V lost 5 bases to trimming and J lost 8 bases, with 15 bases between them. Germline CDR1 is MNHEY and CDR2 is SMNVEV (reference sequence).

V gene TRBV6-2 or TRBV6-3 combines with J gene TRBJ1-4; D uncertain. Germline V gene data show CDR1 as MNHEY and CDR2 as SVGEGT. The CDR3 is 17 residues long. Trimming removed 10 bases from V and 0 bases from J, with 21 bases in between. DNA for the CDR3: TGTGCCACCCGGACGGAACGAAAAGCTGCAACTAATGAAAAACTGTTTTTT. Its translation: CATRTERKAATNEKLFF.

The chain joins TRBV4-1 to TRBJ2-3; unclear D gene. CDR1 is MGHRA and CDR2 is YSYEKL in the germline V gene. V gave up 1 base and J gave up 5 bases, with 4 bases separating them. The CDR3 runs to 12 residues. In nucleotides, the CDR3 is TGCGCCAGCAGCCAAGCGTTAGATACGCAGTATTTT. Encoded protein: CASSQALDTQYF.

The chain combines TRBV12-5 with TRBJ1-1; no reliable D call. Per the germline V gene, CDR1 is LGHNT and CDR2 is FRNRAP. V shed 6 bases and J shed 2 bases, with 7 bases lying between them. The CDR3 has 12 residues. In DNA form, the CDR3 reads TGTGCTAGTGGCCTGACCAACACTGAAGCTTTCTTT. Translated: CASGLTNTEAFF.

J is TRBJ1-5 and V is TRBV5-5; 9 bases are shared with TRBD1. Germline V gene sequence: CDR1 SGHKS, CDR2 YYEKEE (reference sequence). V lost 4 bases, J lost 9 bases, and 20 bases stayed unmatched. The CDR3 totals 18 residues. The CDR3, as DNA: TGTGCCAGCAGCGACCGTCCCGGGACAGGGCTCAGTGAGCGGCCCCAGCATTTT. This encodes CASSDRPGTGLSERPQHF.

This clonotype was counted at least ten times. The chain uses TRBV4-1 and TRBJ2-1, with D possibly TRBD2 on 7 matching bases. Germline assignment: CDR1 MGHRA and CDR2 YSYEKL. This CDR3 contains 14 residues. V was trimmed by 4 bases and J by 7 bases, leaving 14 bases between them. For the CDR3, the DNA is TGCGCCAGCAGCCTAGGGGGGGGATCGAATGAGCAGTTCTTC. It encodes CASSLGGGSNEQFF.

This clonotype was seen only a few times. The gene calls are TRBV7-9 and TRBJ2-3; D ambiguous. Trimming cost V 3 bases and J 0 bases, with 10 bases left between them. CDR3 size: 15 residues. Germline lookup yields CDR1 SEHNR and CDR2 FQNEAQ (reference sequence). The CDR3 spells CASSFRITSTDTQYF. CDR3 in DNA: TGTGCCAGCAGCTTTAGGATTACTAGCACAGATACGCAGTATTTT.

This clonotype was counted only a few times. V is TRBV19 and J is TRBJ1-5; 7 bases line up with TRBD1. CDR3 length: 13 amino acids. Trimming removed 7 bases from V and 6 bases from J; junction bases left unmatched: 6. Germline assignment: CDR1 LNHDA and CDR2 SQIVND (reference sequence). CDR3 sequence: CASTWTGPQPQHF. CDR3 bases: TGTGCCAGTACCTGGACAGGCCCTCAGCCCCAGCATTTT.

The table lists this clonotype with a few counts. The chain employs TRBV5-1 and TRBJ2-1; 8 positions match TRBD2. CDR1 is SGHRS, CDR2 YFSETQ, per germline. The trim removed 4 bases at V and 0 bases at J, leaving 12 bases unmatched. The CDR3 is 18 amino acids. The CDR3 bases are TGCGCCAGCAGCCTGGAGGCCGGGGGGGTTTTCTCCTACAATGAGCAGTTCTTC. This translates into CASSLEAGGVFSYNEQFF.

V is TRBV7-2 and J is TRBJ2-1; D uncertain. V gave up 0 bases and J gave up 3 bases, with 12 bases separating them. Germline loops: CDR1 SGHTA, CDR2 FQGNSA. This CDR3 comprises 16 residues. The CDR3 spells CASSLAWLRSYNEQFF. CDR3 bases: TGTGCCAGCAGCTTAGCGTGGTTAAGGAGCTACAATGAGCAGTTCTTC.

The rearrangement links TRBV19 to TRBJ2-1; D ambiguous. Trimming cost V 10 bases and J 2 bases, with 12 bases left between them. The V gene's germline CDR1 is LNHDA and CDR2 SQIVND (reference sequence). This CDR3 has 13 residues. CDR3 nucleotides: TGTGCCATTTCGACTGGGGCCTACAATGAGCAGTTCTTC. This encodes CAISTGAYNEQFF.

This clonotype was detected once. This chain joins TRBV14 and TRBJ1-5, with no clear D. This CDR3 region has 15 residues. The V end lost 0 bases, the J end lost 3 bases, and 9 bases lay between the germline ends. The germline V gene encodes CDR1 SGHDN and CDR2 FVKESK. In DNA form, the CDR3 reads TGTGCCAGCAGCCAAGAACGAAGGCTCAATCAGCCCCAGCATTTT. Its protein is CASSQERRLNQPQHF.

CDR3 coding DNA: TGTGCCAGCAGCCAAGCTCAAGCGGGACATACAGATACGCAGTATTTT. It translates to CASSQAQAGHTDTQYF. The chain links TRBV4-2 to TRBJ2-3; D possibly corresponds to TRBD2 (7 bases). CDR1 LGHNA and CDR2 YNFKEQ come from the germline V gene. This CDR3 has 16 residues. The germline V and J ends were trimmed by 1 base and 3 bases, with 14 bases remaining between them.

This clonotype occurred a few times. This chain joins TRBV20-1 and TRBJ2-1; the D gene could be TRBD1 or TRBD2 (5 bases each). V lost 6 bases and J lost 4, with 28 bases in between. Germline values: CDR1 DFQATT, CDR2 SNEGSKA (reference sequence). The CDR3 contains 18 residues. The CDR3 loop is CSAKGPTGTTGWYNEQFF. CDR3 DNA sequence: TGCAGTGCCAAGGGACCGACCGGGACCACCGGCTGGTACAATGAGCAGTTCTTC.

In its sample, this clonotype was seen a few times. The chain recombines TRBV18 with TRBJ2-5, with D possibly being TRBD1 (5 bases). The last part of the DNA fits TRBJ2-7 better; the J call may be wrong. Germline CDR1 and CDR2: KGHSH and LQKENI. This CDR3 is 18 amino acids long. The CDR3 nucleotides read TGTGCCAGCTCATTTTTCACGTTGAGAACAGGTACATCACACGAGCAGTACTTC. It is translated as CASSFFTLRTGTSHEQYF.

The sample holds one count of this clonotype. This may be a read error: a much more frequent sequence differs by one nucleotide. The chain combines TRBV30 with TRBJ1-5; a weak D match, TRBD1 (6 bases). From germline, CDR1 is GTSNPN and CDR2 SVGIG (reference sequence). The CDR3 has 13 amino acids. The CDR3 spells CAWSPDSSQPQHF. CDR3 DNA: TGTGCCTGGAGTCCGGACAGCAGTCAGCCCCAGCATTTT.

J is TRBJ2-1 and V is TRBV7-2; TRBD1 matches at 8 bases. The DNA end favors TRBJ2-5, so the J call may be wrong. From germline, CDR1 is SGHTA and CDR2 FQGNSA. CDR3 length: 15 residues. The CDR3 region is CASSLLPRGRETQYF. CDR3 nucleotides: TGTGCCAGCAGCTTATTGCCCAGGGGGCGAGAGACCCAGTACTTC.

The chain links TRBV6-6 to TRBJ2-5; tentative D call: TRBD1 (5 bases). Judging by the DNA end, TRBJ2-1 fits better; the J call may be wrong. The CDR3 loop spans 15 amino acids. Germline lookup yields CDR1 MNHNY and CDR2 SVGAGI (reference sequence). CDR3 DNA: TGTGCCAGCAGTTACGCCAGGGCACAAAACAATGAGCAGTTCTTC. Residues: CASSYARAQNNEQFF.

V gene TRBV5-1 combines with J gene TRBJ1-6; D gene uncertain. Germline V gives CDR1 SGHRS, CDR2 YFSETQ. There are 16 residues in the CDR3. V gave up 0 bases and J gave up 0 bases, with 7 bases separating them. CDR3 DNA sequence: TGCGCCAGCAGCTTGGACGGACCCTCCTATAATTCACCCCTCCACTTT. As protein: CASSLDGPSYNSPLHF.